The present T cell receptor beta chain was sequenced within a study of early T cells in non-severe SARS-CoV-2 infection. This clonotype was counted only a few times. One entry per CDR3 protein, called by TCRdb with MiXCR from the 5' RACE reads. The sample carries some 67,000 distinct CDR3 sequences, around 14% recorded once. V lost 4 bases to trimming and J lost 2 bases; unmatched junction nucleotides: 4. Germline V gene lookup returns CDR1 KGHDR and CDR2 SFDVKD. The CDR3 has 15 amino acids. This clonotype was sampled from an adult who was a healthcare worker with PCR-confirmed SARS-CoV-2 infection or an uninfected control (not recorded which). The specimen sequenced was whole blood. This rearrangement joins TRBV24-1 to TRBJ2-1, with TRBD1 matching over 7 bases. CDR3 sequence reads: CATSDRGTAYNEQFF. The DNA of the CDR3 is TGTGCCACCAGTGACCGTGGGACAGCCTACAATGAGCAGTTCTTC.